This T cell receptor beta chain was retrieved from a study of shared clonotypes between healthy human individuals. About the research overall: The plates for each donor numbered three CD4 naive, three CD4 memory, two CD8 naive and one CD8 memory.

Study results and limitations: Naive CD4 clonotypes were shared across a handful of donors at 4% to 5%. Investigators collected only blood, and repertoires in tissues likely differ.

This clone was detected only a few times. Its target is not known. Trimming left V 4 bases short and J 10 bases short, with 16 bases between. CDR3 length equals 14 residues. Germline CDR1 reads SGHTA; CDR2 reads FQGNSA. It was CD45RO-negative cells, positively selected for CCR7, that made up naive CD8 cells, with terminally differentiated effector memory CD45RA+ cells excluded. In the authors' workflow: From ImmunoSEQ came sequences covering only the junction and carrying no quality scores, so filtering differed. The assay was immunoSEQ multiplex PCR, and TCRdb's table has in-frame clones only and misses some. That table furnishes V, J and clone size, whereas the DNA furnished D and trimming. The data contain approximately 2,000,000 clones, 80% to 95% of them singletons.

The sequence derives from a man aged 18 to 29 in good health. Some clones in this sample may be carry-over from other donors' samples. The rearrangement uses TRBV7-2 and TRBJ1-4; tentative D call: TRBD1 (6 bases). The sequenced material came from naive CD8+ T cells from PBMCs. The CDR3 is CASSSGVGRRKLFF. The CDR3 DNA reads TGTGCCAGCAGCTCAGGGGTGGGCCGAAGAAAACTGTTTTTT.